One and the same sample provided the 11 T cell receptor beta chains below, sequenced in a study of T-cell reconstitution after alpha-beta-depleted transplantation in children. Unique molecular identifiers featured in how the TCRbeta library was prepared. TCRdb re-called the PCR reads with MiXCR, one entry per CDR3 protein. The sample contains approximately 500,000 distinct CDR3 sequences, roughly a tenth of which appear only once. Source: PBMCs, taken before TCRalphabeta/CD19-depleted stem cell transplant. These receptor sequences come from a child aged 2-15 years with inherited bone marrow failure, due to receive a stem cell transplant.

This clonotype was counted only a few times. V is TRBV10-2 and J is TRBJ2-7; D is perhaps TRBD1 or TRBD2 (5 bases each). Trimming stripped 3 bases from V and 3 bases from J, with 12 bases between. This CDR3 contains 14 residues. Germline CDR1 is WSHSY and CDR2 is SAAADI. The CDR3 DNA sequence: TGCGCCAGCAGTGAAATCGGGACGGTCTACGAGCAGTACTTC. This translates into CASSEIGTVYEQYF.

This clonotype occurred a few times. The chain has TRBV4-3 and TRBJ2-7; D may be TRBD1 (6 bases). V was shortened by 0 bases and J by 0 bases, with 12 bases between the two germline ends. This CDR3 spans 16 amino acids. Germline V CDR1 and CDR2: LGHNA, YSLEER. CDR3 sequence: CASSQDLGTPSYEQYF. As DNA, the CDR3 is TGCGCCAGCAGCCAAGATTTGGGGACACCCTCCTACGAGCAGTACTTC.

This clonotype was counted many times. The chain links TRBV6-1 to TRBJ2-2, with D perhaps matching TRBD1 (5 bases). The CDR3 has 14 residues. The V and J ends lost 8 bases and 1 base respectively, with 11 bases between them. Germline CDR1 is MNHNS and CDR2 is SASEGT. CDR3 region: CASARGGNTGELFF. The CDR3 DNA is TGTGCCAGCGCTAGGGGCGGGAACACCGGGGAGCTGTTTTTT.

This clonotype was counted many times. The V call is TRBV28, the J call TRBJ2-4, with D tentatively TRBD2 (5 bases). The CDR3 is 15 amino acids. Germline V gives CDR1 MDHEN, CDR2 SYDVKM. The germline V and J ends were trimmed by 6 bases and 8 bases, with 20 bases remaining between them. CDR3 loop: CASSSPGKEVYIQYF. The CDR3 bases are TGTGCCAGCAGCTCGCCAGGAAAGGAGGTCTACATTCAGTACTTC.

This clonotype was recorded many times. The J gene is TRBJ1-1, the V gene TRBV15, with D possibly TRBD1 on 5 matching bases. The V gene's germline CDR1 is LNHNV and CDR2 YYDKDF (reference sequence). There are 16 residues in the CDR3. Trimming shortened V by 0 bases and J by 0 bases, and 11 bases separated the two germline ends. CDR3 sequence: CATSRDDPGLNTEAFF. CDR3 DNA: TGTGCCACCAGCAGAGATGATCCGGGGCTGAACACTGAAGCTTTCTTT.

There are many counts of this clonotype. For the CDR3, the DNA is TGTGCCAGCAGTTTTGGCGAGGGCAGAACTAATGAAAAACTGTTTTTT. Translating it yields CASSFGEGRTNEKLFF. V and J are TRBV27 and TRBJ1-4; no definite D call. Trimming left V 3 bases short and J 1 base short, with 12 bases between. CDR3 length equals 16 residues. Germline V gives CDR1 MNHEY, CDR2 SMNVEV (reference sequence).

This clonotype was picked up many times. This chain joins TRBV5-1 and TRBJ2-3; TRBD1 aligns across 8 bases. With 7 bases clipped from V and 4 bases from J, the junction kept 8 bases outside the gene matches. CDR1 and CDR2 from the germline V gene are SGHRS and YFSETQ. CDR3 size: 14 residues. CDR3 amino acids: CASCITGGPDTQYF. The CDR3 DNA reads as TGCGCCAGCTGTATTACAGGGGGGCCAGATACGCAGTATTTT.

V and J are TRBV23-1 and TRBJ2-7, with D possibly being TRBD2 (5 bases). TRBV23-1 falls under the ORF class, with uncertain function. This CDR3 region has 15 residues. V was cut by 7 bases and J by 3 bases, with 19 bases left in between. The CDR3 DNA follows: TGCGCCAGCATGCCGGAAGGAGAGGAGGTCTACGAGCAGTACTTC. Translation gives CASMPEGEEVYEQYF.

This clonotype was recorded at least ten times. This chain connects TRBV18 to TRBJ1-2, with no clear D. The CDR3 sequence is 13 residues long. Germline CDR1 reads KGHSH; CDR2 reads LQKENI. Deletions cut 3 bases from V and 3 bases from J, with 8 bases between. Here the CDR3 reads CASSPSGDYGYTF. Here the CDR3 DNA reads TGTGCCAGCTCACCCAGCGGAGACTATGGCTACACCTTC.

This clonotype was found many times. The CDR3 reads CASSYSIWTPDLVRPSSPLHF. The CDR3, as DNA: TGTGCCAGCAGTTACTCGATTTGGACCCCCGATCTGGTTCGACCTTCGTCACCCCTCCACTTT. This chain uses TRBV6-2 or TRBV6-3 with TRBJ1-6, with D unclear. The V gene's germline CDR1 is MNHEY and CDR2 SVGEGT. The CDR3 consists of 21 residues. V lost 0 bases to trimming and J lost 10 bases, with 31 bases between them.

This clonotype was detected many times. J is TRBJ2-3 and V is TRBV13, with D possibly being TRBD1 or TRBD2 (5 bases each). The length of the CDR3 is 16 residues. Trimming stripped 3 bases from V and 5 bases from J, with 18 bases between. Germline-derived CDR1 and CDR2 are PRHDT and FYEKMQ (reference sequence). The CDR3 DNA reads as TGTGCCAGCAGCTTCCGGGACCGCGACCTTGGAGATACGCAGTATTTT. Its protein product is CASSFRDRDLGDTQYF.